Below, 9 T cell receptor beta chains from the same sample are listed, as sequenced in a study of blood T cell repertoires in COVID-19. Using immunoSEQ multiplex PCR, the repertoire was profiled, and TCRdb retains in-frame clones only, with some absent. The sample lists tens of thousands of clones, around 86% occurring once. Sequencing used peripheral blood. These receptors were obtained from a man in his 70s with acute or convalescent COVID-19.

V usage is TRBV19 and J usage is TRBJ2-2; D unclear. CDR1 is LNHDA, CDR2 SQIVND, per germline (reference sequence). CDR3 length: 16 residues. The ends were cut back, 3 bases at V and 3 bases at J, with 14 bases in the middle. CDR3 protein: CASSISGDIYTGELFF. The CDR3 DNA follows: TGTGCCAGTAGTATCTCTGGTGACATTTACACCGGGGAGCTGTTTTTT.

This clone was found once. The chain employs TRBV4-1 and TRBJ2-2; TRBD1 matches at 11 bases. Germline V lookup: CDR1 MGHRA, CDR2 YSYEKL. With 4 bases clipped from V and 4 bases from J, the junction kept 5 bases outside the gene matches. CDR3 length equals 16 residues. CDR3 coding DNA: TGCGCCAGCAGCCCACTGGGACAGGGGGTCACCGGGGAGCTGTTTTTT. As protein: CASSPLGQGVTGELFF.

V gene TRBV4-1 combines with J gene TRBJ1-2; D may be TRBD1 (6 bases). The V and J ends lost 0 bases and 3 bases respectively, with 11 bases between them. The CDR3 is 15 residues long. Germline V gives CDR1 MGHRA, CDR2 YSYEKL. This CDR3 reads CASSQDSPGDYGYTF. CDR3 DNA: TGCGCCAGCAGCCAAGATAGCCCAGGGGACTATGGCTACACCTTC.

The rearrangement uses TRBV7-2 and TRBJ1-3, with D unresolved. Per germline, CDR1 SGHTA and CDR2 FQGNSA. The CDR3 runs to 13 residues. Trimming cost V 5 bases and J 1 base, with 6 bases left between them. The CDR3: CASSVQSGNTIYF. CDR3 nucleotide sequence: TGTGCCAGCAGCGTACAGTCTGGAAACACCATATATTTT. The whole variable domain, remainder taken from reference TRBV7-2 and TRBJ1-3, is GAGVSQSPSNKVTEKGKDVELRCDPISGHTALYWYRQSLGQGLEFLIYFQGNSAPDKSGLPSDRFSAERTGGSVSTLTIQRTQQEDSAVYLCASSVQSGNTIYFGEGSWLTVV.

The gene calls are TRBV6-2 or TRBV6-3 and TRBJ2-7, with a weak D call TRBD1 (6 bases). The CDR3 is 17 amino acids. Trimming took off 2 bases at V and 4 bases at J, with 21 bases between the two ends. Germline V lookup: CDR1 MNHEY, CDR2 SVGEGT. The CDR3 nucleotides are TGTGCCAGCAGTTACCCTCTTGACAGGCCTACAACGTACGAGCAGTACTTC. Protein: CASSYPLDRPTTYEQYF.

The chain joins TRBV24-1 to TRBJ1-4; 9 bases align to TRBD1. CDR1 is KGHDR and CDR2 is SFDVKD in the germline V gene. The CDR3 runs 15 residues. V dropped 3 bases and J dropped 5; count of bases not matched to a gene: 3. The CDR3 loop is CATSDPGTGNEKLFF. As DNA, the CDR3 is TGTGCCACCAGTGATCCAGGGACAGGGAATGAAAAACTGTTTTTT.

The chain has TRBV24-1 and TRBJ1-4; 7 bases fit TRBD1. Germline V lookup: CDR1 KGHDR, CDR2 SFDVKD. The length of the CDR3 is 15 residues. V lost 4 bases and J lost 7; bases outside the gene matches: 8. CDR3 sequence (DNA): TGTGCCACCAGTGACCGGGGACAGCCTGGTGAAAAACTGTTTTTT. This translates into CATSDRGQPGEKLFF.

The J gene is TRBJ2-7, the V gene TRBV14; 14 nucleotides line up with TRBD2. Germline trimming cut 4 bases from V and 9 bases from J; bases unmatched to any gene: 11. This CDR3 is 16 amino acids long. Germline V CDR1 and CDR2: SGHDN, FVKESK. The CDR3 is CASSPQGLAGEPLQYV. In DNA, the CDR3 is TGTGCCAGCAGCCCACAGGGACTAGCGGGGGAGCCACTGCAGTACGTC.

V gene TRBV15 combines with J gene TRBJ1-5; weak D call: TRBD1 (6 bases). Trimming stripped 4 bases from V and 3 bases from J, with 10 bases between. The germline V gene encodes CDR1 LNHNV and CDR2 YYDKDF (reference sequence). CDR3 size: 14 residues. DNA for the CDR3: TGTGCCACCAGCATAGGACAGAACAATCAGCCCCAGCATTTT. Translating gives CATSIGQNNQPQHF.